A single sample is the source of the 28 T cell receptor beta chains below, sequenced in a study of blood T cells in healthy people across ages. The authors ran a second PCR of about 6 to 12 cycles using a sample-barcoded 5' primer and a J-beta primer mix. TCRdb recomputed calls from the 5' RACE reads with MiXCR, one row per CDR3 protein. Of about 630,000 distinct CDR3 sequences listed, around 21% are singletons. The sample taken for sequencing was blood. The receptors derive from a man in his sixties or seventies in good health.

The rearrangement links TRBV11-2 to TRBJ2-1; 10 bases line up with TRBD2. Germline trimming cut 1 base from V and 5 bases from J; bases unmatched to any gene: 11. Germline assignment: CDR1 SGHAT and CDR2 FQNNGV. The CDR3 has 18 amino acids. The CDR3 reads CASSLGDRSGTSDNEQFF. The CDR3 DNA follows: TGTGCCAGCAGCTTAGGGGACAGATCCGGGACTAGCGACAATGAGCAGTTCTTC.

V usage is TRBV3-1 and J usage is TRBJ2-1; no definite D call. The CDR3 runs to 11 residues. The V gene lost 10 bases and the J gene lost 8 bases, with 12 bases spanning the gap. Germline V gene data show CDR1 as LGHDT and CDR2 as YNNKEL (reference sequence). The CDR3, as DNA: TGTGCCACGGCCCTTCTCGATGAGCAGTTCTTC. As protein: CATALLDEQFF.

This clonotype was counted between two and nine times. The chain has TRBV20-1 and TRBJ1-2; D ambiguous. Trimming stripped 6 bases from V and 2 bases from J, with 10 bases between. Germline lookup yields CDR1 DFQATT and CDR2 SNEGSKA (reference sequence). This CDR3 is built from 12 residues. The chain's CDR3 is CSAGGENYGYTF. CDR3 sequence (DNA): TGCAGTGCAGGTGGGGAAAACTATGGCTACACCTTC.

The gene calls are TRBV7-9 and TRBJ2-7, with a possible D match to TRBD2 (6 bases). This CDR3 contains 13 residues. Per germline, CDR1 SEHNR and CDR2 FQNEAQ (reference sequence). Deletions cut 3 bases from V and 7 bases from J, with 13 bases between. CDR3 DNA sequence: TGTGCCAGCAGCTTCTCGGGGGATAGGGAGCAGTACTTC. Translation gives CASSFSGDREQYF. The variable domain in full, with the rest retrieved from reference TRBV7-9 and TRBJ2-7, is DTGVSQNPRHKITKRGQNVTFRCDPISEHNRLYWYRQTLGQGPEFLTYFQNEAQLEKSRLLSDRFSAERPKGSFSTLEIQRTEQGDSAMYLCASSFSGDREQYFGPGTRLTVT.

This clonotype was found a few times. The chain recombines TRBV20-1 with TRBJ2-5; unclear D gene. Trimming shortened V by 6 bases and J by 4 bases, and 12 bases separated the two germline ends. This CDR3 region has 12 residues. Germline V gives CDR1 DFQATT, CDR2 SNEGSKA (reference sequence). The CDR3 DNA follows: TGCAGTGCCCGGGTCAGGCGAGAGACCCAGTACTTC. It yields the protein CSARVRRETQYF.

This clonotype was recorded at least ten times. This chain uses TRBV4-3 with TRBJ1-5; D is uncertain. Trimming shortened V by 0 bases and J by 3 bases, and 9 bases separated the two germline ends. The CDR3 consists of 15 residues. The germline CDR1 and CDR2 sequences are LGHNA and YSLEER. The CDR3 is CASSQEAGSNQPQHF. The DNA of the CDR3 is TGCGCCAGCAGCCAAGAGGCAGGATCCAATCAGCCCCAGCATTTT.

The table lists this clonotype with a few counts. The chain carries TRBV3-1 and TRBJ2-2; the match to TRBD2 covers 8 bases. Unmatched junction bases numbered 8, after V lost 1 base and J lost 7 bases. CDR3 length: 16 residues. The germline gives CDR1 LGHDT, CDR2 YNNKEL (reference sequence). CDR3 protein: CASSQGPAGADGELFF. In nucleotides, the CDR3 is TGTGCCAGCAGCCAAGGACCAGCGGGAGCAGACGGGGAGCTGTTTTTT.

This chain joins TRBV7-3 and TRBJ2-3; TRBD1 aligns across 9 bases. This CDR3 is built from 15 residues. Trimming took 5 bases from V and 4 from J; bases not matched to a gene: 7. The germline V gene encodes CDR1 SGHTA and CDR2 FQGTGA. Written as DNA, the CDR3 is TGTGCCAGCAGCACACTCGGACAGGGGTCAGATACGCAGTATTTT. Residues: CASSTLGQGSDTQYF.

V is TRBV5-1 and J is TRBJ2-1; TRBD1 agrees at 8 bases. Unmatched junction bases numbered 13, after V lost 3 bases and J lost 5 bases. Germline V lookup: CDR1 SGHRS, CDR2 YFSETQ. CDR3 length: 17 residues. CDR3 DNA sequence: TGCGCCAGCAGCTCCTGGACAGGGCTAGCCGGAAACAATGAGCAGTTCTTC. This sequence encodes CASSSWTGLAGNNEQFF.

This clonotype was detected many times. This chain joins TRBV6-6 and TRBJ2-1; 12 bases agree with TRBD2. Trimming cost V 5 bases and J 8 bases; bases outside gene matches: 7. This CDR3 comprises 15 residues. Germline V gene data show CDR1 as MNHNY and CDR2 as SVGAGI (reference sequence). The CDR3 is CASSLRLAGVDEQFF. CDR3 DNA sequence: TGTGCCAGCAGTCTCCGACTAGCGGGAGTGGATGAGCAGTTCTTC.

The rearrangement joins TRBV4-1 to TRBJ2-2; possibly TRBD1 or TRBD2 for D (5 bases each). Trimming pared 0 bases from V and 0 bases from J, leaving 5 bases between. Germline lookup yields CDR1 MGHRA and CDR2 YSYEKL. The CDR3 sequence is 15 residues long. The CDR3 bases are TGCGCCAGCAGCCAAGAGGGACCGAACACCGGGGAGCTGTTTTTT. It specifies CASSQEGPNTGELFF.

This chain uses TRBV6-5 with TRBJ1-2, with a possible D match to TRBD1 (5 bases). V was pared by 5 bases and J by 7 bases, with 11 bases between. The CDR3 length is 12 residues. Germline V gene data show CDR1 as MNHEY and CDR2 as SVGAGI. The CDR3 loop reads CASSALGGGYTF. For the CDR3, the DNA is TGTGCCAGCAGTGCCCTCGGGGGTGGCTACACCTTC.

The chain combines TRBV29-1 with TRBJ1-1; D gene ambiguous. The length of the CDR3 is 13 residues. Germline values: CDR1 SQVTM, CDR2 ANQGSEA. Trimming pared 4 bases from V and 0 bases from J, leaving 9 bases between. In nucleotides, the CDR3 is TGCAGCGTTGTTCGTCCCATGAACACTGAAGCTTTCTTT. It codes for CSVVRPMNTEAFF.

The genes are TRBV4-1 and TRBJ2-1, with unresolved D. Trimming shortened V by 0 bases and J by 0 bases, and 12 bases separated the two germline ends. The CDR3 is 17 residues long. Germline V lookup: CDR1 MGHRA, CDR2 YSYEKL. CDR3 region: CASSQDWQEPSYNEQFF. For the CDR3, the DNA is TGCGCCAGCAGCCAAGATTGGCAGGAGCCCTCCTACAATGAGCAGTTCTTC.

This clonotype was seen only a few times. The J gene is TRBJ2-1, the V gene TRBV6-2 or TRBV6-3; D call uncertain. V lost 1 base, J lost 5 bases, and 6 bases lay in between. The CDR3 has 13 amino acids. CDR1 and CDR2 from the germline V gene are MNHEY and SVGEGT. The CDR3 DNA is TGTGCCAGCAGTTACTTCCGGGACAATGAGCAGTTCTTC. The encoded protein is CASSYFRDNEQFF.

This clonotype was counted between two and nine times. The CDR3 nucleotides read TGTGCCAGCAGTAAGGGACTAGCGGGGGTCTACGAGCAGTACTTC. It translates to CASSKGLAGVYEQYF. J is TRBJ2-5 and V is TRBV6-1, with 14 bases matching TRBD2. The J call is uncertain, as TRBJ2-7 better fits the DNA end. Looked up from germline, CDR1 is MNHNS and CDR2 is SASEGT. This CDR3 is 15 amino acids long.

V and J are TRBV9 and TRBJ2-7; D is undetermined. The CDR3 runs to 13 residues. Trimming took off 1 base at V and 8 bases at J, with 13 bases between the two ends. Germline CDR1 and CDR2: SGDLS and YYNGEE. The CDR3 reads CASSVTPRDKQYF. Here the CDR3 DNA reads TGTGCCAGCAGCGTAACCCCACGTGACAAGCAGTACTTC.

The V call is TRBV6-5, the J call TRBJ2-7; 11 positions match TRBD2. The CDR3 contains 15 residues. Losses at the gene ends were 6 bases for V and 3 bases for J; bases not matched to a gene: 7. Germline-derived CDR1 and CDR2 are MNHEY and SVGAGI. Here the CDR3 reads CASRPLAGGVYEQYF. DNA for the CDR3: TGTGCCAGCAGACCCCTAGCGGGAGGTGTCTACGAGCAGTACTTC.

The rearrangement joins TRBV20-1 to TRBJ1-1; weak D call: TRBD1 (5 bases). Per the germline V gene, CDR1 is DFQATT and CDR2 is SNEGSKA (reference sequence). The CDR3 covers 12 residues. Trimming removed 3 bases from V and 4 bases from J, with 9 bases in between. The CDR3 protein is CSASFGGTEAFF. The CDR3 DNA follows: TGCAGTGCTAGTTTCGGGGGCACTGAAGCTTTCTTT.

With respect to this clonotype: Compared with germline, one end of the junction differs, possibly owing to a read error. V is TRBV5-1 and J is TRBJ1-1; D may be TRBD1 (5 bases). Germline CDR1 SGHRS, CDR2 YFSETQ. The CDR3 is 14 amino acids. The CDR3 DNA follows: TGCGCCAGCAGCGGAGGGGTTCGGCGCACTGAAGCTTCCTTT. Its translation is CASSGGVRRTEASF.

Only a few counts were recorded for this clonotype. The rearrangement joins TRBV5-1 to TRBJ2-5; 8 bases align to TRBD2. The CDR3 is 16 amino acids. The trim removed 0 bases at V and 4 bases at J, leaving 8 bases unmatched. CDR1 and CDR2 from the germline V gene are SGHRS and YFSETQ. The DNA for the CDR3 is TGCGCCAGCAGCTTGGCCGCCGGGAGGGGACGAGAGACCCAGTACTTC. Translation gives CASSLAAGRGRETQYF. Based on the CDR3 plus reference TRBV5-1 and TRBJ2-5, the full variable domain is KAGVTQTPRYLIKTRGQQVTLSCSPISGHRSVSWYQQTPGQGLQFLFEYFSETQRNKGNFPGRFSGRQFSNSRSEMNVSTLELGDSALYLCASSLAAGRGRETQYFGPGTRLLVL.

This clonotype came up many times. The CDR3: CSVDPSSGQGNEQFF. Written as DNA, the CDR3 is TGCAGCGTTGACCCCTCTAGCGGTCAGGGCAATGAGCAGTTCTTC. The chain links TRBV29-1 to TRBJ2-1; TRBD2 aligns across 7 bases. Trimming removed 3 bases from V and 6 bases from J; junction bases left unmatched: 11. Germline V gene sequence: CDR1 SQVTM, CDR2 ANQGSEA. The CDR3 extends over 15 amino acids.

V is TRBV10-3 and J is TRBJ2-5, with a possible D match to TRBD1 (5 bases). Germline values: CDR1 ENHRY, CDR2 SYGVKD. V lost 4 bases and J 2 bases, leaving 5 bases between the germline ends. This CDR3 spans 12 amino acids. CDR3 nucleotides: TGTGCCATCAGTGGACAGCAAGAGACCCAGTACTTC. Translated, it gives CAISGQQETQYF.

The J gene is TRBJ2-1, the V gene TRBV20-1, with 12 nucleotides matching TRBD2. V shed 0 bases, J shed 8 bases, and the junction held 8 bases outside the gene matches. Germline assignment: CDR1 DFQATT and CDR2 SNEGSKA (reference sequence). There are 16 residues in the CDR3. CDR3 loop: CSARDPASGRVDEQFF. The CDR3, as DNA: TGCAGTGCTAGAGATCCCGCTAGCGGGAGGGTAGATGAGCAGTTCTTC.

This clonotype was seen more than once but under ten times. V is TRBV5-8 and J is TRBJ2-1; 9 bases fit TRBD2. The germline gives CDR1 SGHTS, CDR2 YDEGEE. This CDR3 has 18 amino acids. V gave up 1 base and J gave up 0 bases; unmatched junction bases: 8. CDR3 sequence reads: CASSLLVLAGYSYNEQFF. The CDR3 coding sequence is TGTGCCAGCAGCTTGTTGGTCCTAGCGGGATACTCCTACAATGAGCAGTTCTTC.

This clonotype was counted between two and nine times. The genes are TRBV20-1 and TRBJ1-3; D perhaps matches TRBD1 (5 bases). This CDR3 contains 13 residues. V gave up 3 bases and J gave up 4 bases, with 10 bases separating them. The germline CDR1 and CDR2 sequences are DFQATT and SNEGSKA (reference sequence). The CDR3: CSASQGTGNTIYF. The CDR3 DNA sequence: TGCAGTGCTAGCCAGGGCACAGGAAACACCATATATTTT.

This clonotype was observed a handful of times. This rearrangement joins TRBV3-1 to TRBJ1-1; TRBD1 aligns across 10 bases. Trimming removed 4 bases from V and 2 bases from J; junction bases left unmatched: 7. From germline, CDR1 is LGHDT and CDR2 YNNKEL (reference sequence). The length of the CDR3 is 16 residues. The CDR3 loop reads CASSPSTGGQNTEAFF. The CDR3 nucleotides read TGTGCCAGCAGCCCTTCGACAGGGGGCCAAAACACTGAAGCTTTCTTT.

At least ten counts were recorded for this clonotype. This chain connects TRBV28 to TRBJ2-5, with D possibly matching TRBD2 (7 bases). The length of the CDR3 is 14 residues. Germline V gives CDR1 MDHEN, CDR2 SYDVKM. V dropped 4 bases and J dropped 6 bases, with 15 bases sitting between them. The CDR3 DNA sequence: TGTGCCAGCAGTTATTCGGGGGGCATAAAGACCCAGTACTTC. This gives the protein CASSYSGGIKTQYF.